The rows below give T cell receptor beta chains drawn from one sample of a study of CD4 T cells in relation to SARS-CoV-2 and coronaviruses. The assay was immunoSEQ multiplex PCR, and TCRdb's table has in-frame clones only and misses some. The sample carries over 10,000 clones, 60% to 80% recorded once. The antigens for these receptors are not known. The sample taken for sequencing was CD4+ T cells from PBMCs, cultured in vitro. The receptors were gathered from a human donor in good health. The CDR3 runs from the conserved cysteine through the conserved F or W. Fields, in order: J gene, D gene, CDR3 length, V gene, CDR3 protein. The D gene is left open where the match is weak.

j_call: TRBJ1-3
d_call: .
cdr3_length: 13
v_call: TRBV6-5
cdr3_aa: CASERGDGNTIYF

j_call: TRBJ1-2
d_call: .
cdr3_length: 12
v_call: TRBV5-4
cdr3_aa: CATSYMDYGYTF

j_call: TRBJ2-5
d_call: .
cdr3_length: 13
v_call: TRBV2
cdr3_aa: CASRSRNQETQYF

j_call: TRBJ2-3
d_call: .
cdr3_length: 16
v_call: TRBV10-3
cdr3_aa: CATKEATGSSTDTQYF

j_call: TRBJ2-5
d_call: .
cdr3_length: 16
v_call: TRBV19
cdr3_aa: CASSIDTGTAGETQYF

j_call: TRBJ2-7
d_call: TRBD1
cdr3_length: 15
v_call: TRBV6-2/TRBV6-3
cdr3_aa: CASSYRDRVYYEQYF

j_call: TRBJ2-3
d_call: TRBD2
cdr3_length: 16
v_call: TRBV3-1/TRBV3-2
cdr3_aa: CASSQEGGRAPDTQYF

j_call: TRBJ1-5
d_call: TRBD1
cdr3_length: 14
v_call: TRBV10-2
cdr3_aa: CASRSGTGDQPQHF

j_call: TRBJ1-3
d_call: .
cdr3_length: 12
v_call: TRBV7-9
cdr3_aa: CALDTSGNTIYF

j_call: TRBJ1-4
d_call: .
cdr3_length: 14
v_call: TRBV9
cdr3_aa: CASSVGGLGEKLFF

j_call: TRBJ2-3
d_call: TRBD2
cdr3_length: 13
v_call: TRBV10-2
cdr3_aa: CASTTGGLDTQYF

j_call: TRBJ2-2
d_call: .
cdr3_length: 15
v_call: TRBV19
cdr3_aa: CASSTLWGAAGELFF

j_call: TRBJ2-5
d_call: .
cdr3_length: 11
v_call: TRBV2
cdr3_aa: CASKVGETQYF

j_call: TRBJ1-3
d_call: .
cdr3_length: 14
v_call: TRBV29-1
cdr3_aa: CSVEVNSSGNTIYF

j_call: TRBJ2-7
d_call: .
cdr3_length: 14
v_call: TRBV5-1
cdr3_aa: CASSLAPASNEQYF

j_call: TRBJ2-1
d_call: .
cdr3_length: 15
v_call: TRBV5-4
cdr3_aa: CASSLEERRYNEQFF

j_call: TRBJ2-3
d_call: .
cdr3_length: 17
v_call: TRBV5-3
cdr3_aa: CARSFGEDSRCTDTQYF

j_call: TRBJ2-3
d_call: .
cdr3_length: 12
v_call: TRBV6-5
cdr3_aa: CASNGPVDTQYF

j_call: TRBJ2-7
d_call: TRBD2
cdr3_length: 13
v_call: TRBV29-1
cdr3_aa: CSIRDYPSYEQYF

j_call: TRBJ1-1
d_call: TRBD1
cdr3_length: 17
v_call: TRBV9
cdr3_aa: CASSRRTGGISNTEAFF

j_call: TRBJ1-4
d_call: .
cdr3_length: 16
v_call: TRBV4-3
cdr3_aa: CASSQDGLGDNEKLFF

j_call: TRBJ2-5
d_call: TRBD1
cdr3_length: 14
v_call: TRBV5-1
cdr3_aa: CASSSPGQKETQYF

j_call: TRBJ2-3
d_call: .
cdr3_length: 12
v_call: TRBV6-2/TRBV6-3
cdr3_aa: CASSYEWHTQYF

j_call: TRBJ1-4
d_call: .
cdr3_length: 20
v_call: TRBV5-1
cdr3_aa: CASSLAPRGSQRTTNEKLFF

j_call: TRBJ1-1
d_call: .
cdr3_length: 11
v_call: TRBV6-5
cdr3_aa: CASRRNTEAFF

j_call: TRBJ2-7
d_call: .
cdr3_length: 15
v_call: TRBV11-1
cdr3_aa: CASSPFGVLSYEQYF

j_call: TRBJ2-2
d_call: TRBD2
cdr3_length: 14
v_call: TRBV19
cdr3_aa: CASSLGGGTGELFF

j_call: TRBJ2-3
d_call: .
cdr3_length: 16
v_call: TRBV4-1
cdr3_aa: CASSQDPDPSTDTQYF

j_call: TRBJ2-3
d_call: TRBD2
cdr3_length: 15
v_call: TRBV20-1
cdr3_aa: CSASGGGAWTDTQYF

j_call: TRBJ2-3
d_call: .
cdr3_length: 14
v_call: TRBV28
cdr3_aa: CASRKRGNTDTQYF

j_call: TRBJ2-5
d_call: .
cdr3_length: 14
v_call: TRBV10-3
cdr3_aa: CAISESTVQETQYF

j_call: TRBJ2-5
d_call: .
cdr3_length: 16
v_call: TRBV7-3
cdr3_aa: CASSPWGHQDGETQYF

j_call: TRBJ2-3
d_call: TRBD2
cdr3_length: 13
v_call: TRBV4-3
cdr3_aa: CASSNRGADTQYF

j_call: TRBJ1-1
d_call: .
cdr3_length: 14
v_call: TRBV24-1
cdr3_aa: CATSEFAGVTEAFF

j_call: TRBJ2-4
d_call: .
cdr3_length: 15
v_call: TRBV18
cdr3_aa: CASSPPGSRGDIQYF

j_call: TRBJ2-3
d_call: .
cdr3_length: 13
v_call: TRBV10-3
cdr3_aa: CAITEWDDSPQYF

j_call: TRBJ2-7
d_call: TRBD1
cdr3_length: 14
v_call: TRBV19
cdr3_aa: CASRRDRASYEQYF

j_call: TRBJ2-3
d_call: .
cdr3_length: 15
v_call: TRBV7-2
cdr3_aa: CASSLGDTPGDTQYF

j_call: TRBJ2-1
d_call: TRBD2
cdr3_length: 13
v_call: TRBV18
cdr3_aa: CASSPWGGNEQFF

j_call: TRBJ2-3
d_call: TRBD1
cdr3_length: 16
v_call: TRBV9
cdr3_aa: CASSAQGSVNTDTQYF

j_call: TRBJ1-4
d_call: .
cdr3_length: 14
v_call: TRBV6-5
cdr3_aa: CASSYSSTIGKLFF

j_call: TRBJ1-2
d_call: TRBD1
cdr3_length: 14
v_call: TRBV6-2/TRBV6-3
cdr3_aa: CASSYFDRAYGYTF

j_call: TRBJ2-3
d_call: .
cdr3_length: 13
v_call: TRBV12-3/TRBV12-4
cdr3_aa: CATRLGRTDTQYF

j_call: TRBJ2-7
d_call: TRBD2
cdr3_length: 16
v_call: TRBV19
cdr3_aa: CASRRTGTSGSDEQYF

j_call: TRBJ2-3
d_call: .
cdr3_length: 15
v_call: TRBV11-2
cdr3_aa: CASSQGWRGPDTQYF

j_call: TRBJ2-3
d_call: TRBD2
cdr3_length: 15
v_call: TRBV14
cdr3_aa: CASSPGGLATDTQYF

j_call: TRBJ1-1
d_call: .
cdr3_length: 16
v_call: TRBV20-1
cdr3_aa: CSASEPYRLVNTEAFF